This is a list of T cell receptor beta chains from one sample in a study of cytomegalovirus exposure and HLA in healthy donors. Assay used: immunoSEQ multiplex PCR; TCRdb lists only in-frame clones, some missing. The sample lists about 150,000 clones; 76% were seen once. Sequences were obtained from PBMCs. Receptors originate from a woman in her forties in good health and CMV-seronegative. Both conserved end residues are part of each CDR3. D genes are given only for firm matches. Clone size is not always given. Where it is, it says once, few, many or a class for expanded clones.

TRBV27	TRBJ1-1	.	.	TGTGCCAGCAGTCTTACAGGGAGCACTGAAGCTTTCTTT	CASSLTGSTEAFF
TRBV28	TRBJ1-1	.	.	TGTGCCAGCACCCTGGGGCAGGGAAGGATGAACACTGAAGCTTTCTTT	CASTLGQGRMNTEAFF
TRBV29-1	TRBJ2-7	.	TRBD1	TGCAGCGTCAAGAAACCGGGACAGGGAAGAGGCGAGCAGTACTTC	CSVKKPGQGRGEQYF
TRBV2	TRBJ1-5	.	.	TGTGCCAGCAGTGTGGGGCCCAGCAATCAGCCCCAGCATTTT	CASSVGPSNQPQHF
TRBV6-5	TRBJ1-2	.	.	TGTGCCAGCAGGGAACCAAACAGGGTTGGCTACACCTTC	CASREPNRVGYTF
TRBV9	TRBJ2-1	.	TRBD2	TGTGCCAGCAGCGTAGATGCGGGGGGGACTAACAATGAGCAGTTCTTC	CASSVDAGGTNNEQFF
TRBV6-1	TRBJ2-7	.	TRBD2	TGTGCCAGCAGTCAGCAAGGGGCGGGAGTTTACGAGCAGTACTTC	CASSQQGAGVYEQYF
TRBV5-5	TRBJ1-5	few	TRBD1	TGTGCCAGCAGCCCTGGGACAGGGATTCAGCCCCAGCATTTT	CASSPGTGIQPQHF
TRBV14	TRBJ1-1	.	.	TGTGCCAGCAGCCAAGATTCCTATTCTACGCCCGCTTTCTTT	CASSQDSYSTPAFF
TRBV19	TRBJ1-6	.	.	TGTGCCAGTAGCGGGGAGGCTAATTCACCCCTCCACTTT	CASSGEANSPLHF
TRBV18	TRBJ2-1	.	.	TGTGCCAGCTCACCACCGTCCAGGCCCAATGAGCAGTTCTTC	CASSPPSRPNEQFF
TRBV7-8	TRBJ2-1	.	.	TGTGCCAGCAGCGCAAAAGGGGCTAGCTCCTACAATGAGCAGTTCTTC	CASSAKGASSYNEQFF
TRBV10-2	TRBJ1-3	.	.	TGCGCCAGCAGCGTGGCTTCGAGAAACACCATATATTTT	CASSVASRNTIYF
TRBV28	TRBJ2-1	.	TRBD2	TGTGCCAGCAGTTTATCATACCCCCCTAGCGGGGCCGACATTTGGTTCTTC	CASSLSYPPSGADIWFF
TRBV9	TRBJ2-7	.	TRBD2	TGTGCCAGCAGCGTAGAGGCGGGGGGGACCTACGAGCAGTACTTC	CASSVEAGGTYEQYF
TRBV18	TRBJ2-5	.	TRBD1	TGTGCCAGCTCACCAAGGGCCCCGGGACAGGGGGCGGGGACCCAGTACTTC	CASSPRAPGQGAGTQYF
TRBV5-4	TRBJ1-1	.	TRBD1	TGTGCCAGCAGCTTGGAAGGGGGCGGAATGTGGAACACTGAAGCTTTCTTT	CASSLEGGGMWNTEAFF
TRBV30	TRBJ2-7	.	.	TGTGCCTGGAGTGTAGTGGACAACGAGCAGTACTTC	CAWSVVDNEQYF
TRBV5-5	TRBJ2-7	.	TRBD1	TGTGCCAGCAGCCGGGGTCAGGGGGCTACGTACGAGCAGTACTTC	CASSRGQGATYEQYF
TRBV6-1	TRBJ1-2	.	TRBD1	TGTGCCAGCAGGAGGGACAGGGCGGGCACCTTC	CASRRDRAGTF
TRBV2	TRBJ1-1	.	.	TGTGCCAGCAGTGTCCCAGGTCGAGTTGAAGCTTTCTTT	CASSVPGRVEAFF
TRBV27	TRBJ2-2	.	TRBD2	TGTGCCAGCAGTCCCAACCCCCCCCGGGGCGGGGGGATCGCGAACACCGGGGAGCTGTTTTTT	CASSPNPPRGGGIANTGELFF
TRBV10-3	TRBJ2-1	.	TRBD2	TGTGCCATCAGGACGACTAGCGGGAGTCGGGATGAGCAGTTCTTC	CAIRTTSGSRDEQFF
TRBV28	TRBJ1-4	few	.	TGTGCCAGCGGAACAGGGAAAACTAATGAAAAACTGTTTTTT	CASGTGKTNEKLFF
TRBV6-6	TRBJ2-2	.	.	TGTGCCAGCAGTTACCCAGGGACCGGGGAGCTGTTTTTT	CASSYPGTGELFF
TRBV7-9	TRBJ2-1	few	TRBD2	TGTGCCAGCAGCTGGACTAGCGGGAGGTACGGGGAGCAGTTCTTC	CASSWTSGRYGEQFF
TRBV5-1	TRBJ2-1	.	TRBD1	TGCGCCAGCAGCTTGGTAGCGGGACAGGGGGGAAATGAGCAGTTCTTC	CASSLVAGQGGNEQFF
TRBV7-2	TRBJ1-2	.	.	TGTGCCAGCAGCTCCGGGACTAACTATGGCTACACCTTC	CASSSGTNYGYTF
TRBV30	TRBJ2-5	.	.	TGTGCCTGGAGTGTAGGGCCAGGGTTGGACTTC	CAWSVGPGLDF
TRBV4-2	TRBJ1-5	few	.	TGTGCCAGCAGCCACCTACTACCCAGACAGGACAGCAATCAGCCCCAGCATTTT	CASSHLLPRQDSNQPQHF
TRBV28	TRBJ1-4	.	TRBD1	TGTGCCAGCCATCATCCGGGACAGGTCGAAAAACTGTTTTTT	CASHHPGQVEKLFF
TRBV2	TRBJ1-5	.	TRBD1	TGTGCCAGCAGTTTCACGACAGGGGATCAGCCCCAGCATTTT	CASSFTTGDQPQHF
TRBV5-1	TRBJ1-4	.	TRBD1	TGCGCCAGCAGCTTGTCCAGCAGGGGGGCGCGTGAAAAACTGTTTTTT	CASSLSSRGAREKLFF
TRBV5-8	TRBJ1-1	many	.	TGTGCCAGCAGACGACCCGGGCGGGGATGGACTGAAGCTTTCTTT	CASRRPGRGWTEAFF
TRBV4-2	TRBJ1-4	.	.	TGTGCCAGCAGCCCGCAAAGCGGTTCAACTAATGAAAAACTGTTTTTT	CASSPQSGSTNEKLFF
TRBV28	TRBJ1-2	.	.	TGTGCCAGCAGTACCCCACCCGGGGTTGGAAGTGAGGGCTACACCTTC	CASSTPPGVGSEGYTF
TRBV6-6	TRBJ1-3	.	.	TGTGCCAGCAGTCAGGGACACCCCGGGGCCGGAAACACCATATATTTT	CASSQGHPGAGNTIYF
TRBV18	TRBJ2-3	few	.	TGTGCCAGCTCACTAAGGACTAGCACAGATACGCAGTATTTT	CASSLRTSTDTQYF
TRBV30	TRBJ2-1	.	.	TGTGCCTGGGCGGGACTTTACAATGAGCAGTTCTTC	CAWAGLYNEQFF
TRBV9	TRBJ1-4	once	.	TGTGCCAGCAGCAAAGAGGGTTTGAAGGAAAAACTGTTTTTT	CASSKEGLKEKLFF
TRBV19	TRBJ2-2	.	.	TGTGCCAGTAGTATGTACAGGGCGGACACCGGGGAGCTGTTTTTT	CASSMYRADTGELFF
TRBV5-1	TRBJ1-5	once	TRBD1	TGCGCCAGCAGCTTGGGGACAGGGAGCAATCAGCCCCAGCATTTT	CASSLGTGSNQPQHF
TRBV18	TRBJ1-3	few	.	TGTGCCAGCTCACCTTACGACAGTAGCTCTGGAAACACCATATATTTT	CASSPYDSSSGNTIYF